These 31 T cell receptor beta chains were sequenced from one sample in a study of cytomegalovirus exposure and HLA in healthy donors. With 60 Vbeta and 13 Jbeta primers, the PCR was carried out. The method was immunoSEQ multiplex PCR; TCRdb's version includes in-frame clones alone and lacks a portion of them. The table for this sample gives more than 70,000 clones. Source material: PBMCs. The receptors stem from a woman aged 55-69 years in good health and CMV-seronegative.

V gene TRBV4-3 combines with J gene TRBJ2-7; 11 nucleotides agree with TRBD2. In germline, CDR1 is LGHNA, CDR2 YSLEER. This CDR3 is 17 amino acids long. V was clipped by 0 bases and J by 3 bases; unmatched bases: 7. In DNA, the CDR3 is TGCGCCAGCAGCCAAGAGGCCGAACTAGCGGGAGTCTACGAGCAGTACTTC. Amino acid sequence: CASSQEAELAGVYEQYF.

The rearrangement uses TRBV28 and TRBJ1-2; D might be TRBD1 (5 bases). The CDR3 sequence is 12 residues long. Germline loops: CDR1 MDHEN, CDR2 SYDVKM. V lost 5 bases and J 6 bases, leaving 10 bases between the germline ends. CDR3 coding DNA: TGTGCCAGCAGTGCCCTAGGGGATGGCTACACCTTC. The encoded protein is CASSALGDGYTF.

The V call is TRBV6-1, the J call TRBJ1-5; no clear D. Germline V gene data show CDR1 as MNHNS and CDR2 as SASEGT. Trimming removed 2 bases at V and 1 base at J, with 9 bases between. CDR3 size: 15 residues. CDR3 in DNA: TGTGCCAGCAGTGAACTAGCGGAAAGCAATCAGCCCCAGCATTTT. The encoded protein is CASSELAESNQPQHF.

The V gene is TRBV2, the J gene TRBJ2-1, with TRBD2 as a possible D gene (5 bases). The CDR3 extends over 13 amino acids. Germline loops: CDR1 SNHLY, CDR2 FYNNEI. The V and J ends lost 6 bases and 9 bases respectively, with 15 bases between them. The CDR3 region is CASSPEGFSEQFF. The CDR3 nucleotides read TGTGCCAGCAGCCCTGAGGGTTTCAGTGAGCAGTTCTTC.

The genes are TRBV4-1 and TRBJ1-1; 8 nucleotides align to TRBD1. V trimming: 4 bases; J trimming: 9 bases; junction bases outside the gene matches: 7. This CDR3 is built from 13 residues. Germline values: CDR1 MGHRA, CDR2 YSYEKL. The CDR3 loop reads CASSLQGEGKAFF. The CDR3 coding sequence is TGCGCCAGCAGCCTACAGGGGGAGGGAAAAGCTTTCTTT.

The chain employs TRBV10-3 and TRBJ1-5; a weak D match, TRBD1 (5 bases). The CDR3 covers 14 residues. Per the germline V gene, CDR1 is ENHRY and CDR2 is SYGVKD. Deletions cut 5 bases from V and 5 bases from J, with 13 bases between. The CDR3 nucleotides read TGTGCCATCAGTAGGGAGGGGAAAGATCAGCCCCAGCATTTT. Translated, it gives CAISREGKDQPQHF.

The V call is TRBV19, the J call TRBJ1-1, with D perhaps TRBD1 (6 bases). This CDR3 has 13 amino acids. V lost 8 bases and J lost 5, with 15 bases in between. CDR1 and CDR2 from the germline V gene are LNHDA and SQIVND (reference sequence). CDR3 loop: CASSLRDNTEAFF. The DNA of the CDR3 is TGTGCCAGTTCCTTAAGGGACAATACTGAAGCTTTCTTT. Complete variable domain (other parts from reference TRBV19 and TRBJ1-1): DGGITQSPKYLFRKEGQNVTLSCEQNLNHDAMYWYRQDPGQGLRLIYYSQIVNDFQKGDIAEGYSVSREKKESFPLTVTSAQKNPTAFYLCASSLRDNTEAFFGQGTRLTVV.

The chain recombines TRBV5-4 with TRBJ2-5; 9 nucleotides match TRBD1. J gave up 6 bases and V 3 bases, and 6 bases lay outside the gene matches. CDR1 is SGHNT, CDR2 YYREEE, per germline (reference sequence). The CDR3 contains 14 residues. The CDR3 spells CASSWTGVGQTQYF. CDR3 nucleotides: TGTGCCAGCAGCTGGACAGGGGTCGGACAGACCCAGTACTTC. Complete variable domain (other parts from reference TRBV5-4 and TRBJ2-5): ETGVTQSPTHLIKTRGQQVTLRCSSQSGHNTVSWYQQALGQGPQFIFQYYREEENGRGNFPPRFSGLQFPNYSSELNVNALELDDSALYLCASSWTGVGQTQYFGPGTRLLVL.

This chain joins TRBV5-4 and TRBJ2-4, with 14 positions matching TRBD2. Germline-derived CDR1 and CDR2 are SGHNT and YYREEE (reference sequence). V lost 5 bases, J lost 7 bases, and 2 bases stayed unmatched. The CDR3 consists of 14 residues. CDR3 coding DNA: TGTGCCAGCAGGGGGACTAGCGGGAGTAACATTCAGTACTTC. It codes for CASRGTSGSNIQYF. The full variable domain, its missing parts supplied by reference TRBV5-4 and TRBJ2-4, is ETGVTQSPTHLIKTRGQQVTLRCSSQSGHNTVSWYQQALGQGPQFIFQYYREEENGRGNFPPRFSGLQFPNYSSELNVNALELDDSALYLCASRGTSGSNIQYFGAGTRLSVL.

The chain is built from TRBV6-5 and TRBJ2-7, with D possibly matching TRBD2 (5 bases). CDR1 and CDR2 from the germline V gene are MNHEY and SVGAGI. The CDR3 sequence is 12 residues long. Trimming pared 6 bases from V and 3 bases from J, leaving 9 bases between. The CDR3 DNA reads TGTGCCAGCAGAGAGCGGAACTACGAGCAGTACTTC. It codes for CASRERNYEQYF.

V usage is TRBV7-2 and J usage is TRBJ2-5, with TRBD1 matching 9 bases. The CDR3 covers 16 residues. Per the germline V gene, CDR1 is SGHTA and CDR2 is FQGNSA. The junction had 11 bases not matched to a gene; V was cut back by 4 bases and J by 5 bases. The CDR3 DNA reads as TGTGCCAGCAGCTACCGCCCGGGACAGGGTTTGGAGACCCAGTACTTC. Encoded protein: CASSYRPGQGLETQYF.

The chain combines TRBV7-2 with TRBJ2-1; 9 bases agree with TRBD2. The J segment lost 10 bases and the V segment lost 0 bases, leaving 10 bases of the junction unmatched. The CDR3 is 16 amino acids. Looked up from germline, CDR1 is SGHTA and CDR2 is FQGNSA. The DNA of the CDR3 is TGTGCCAGCAGCTTAGCGGCGGCTAGCGGGGTCCGAGAGCAGTTCTTC. Protein sequence: CASSLAAASGVREQFF.

On this clone itself: Relative to the germline gene, one junction end is altered; a read error may explain this. The rearrangement joins TRBV10-3 to TRBJ2-3, with 9 bases fitting TRBD2. Germline CDR1 reads ENHRY; CDR2 reads SYGVKD. The CDR3 extends over 20 amino acids. The CDR3 coding sequence is TGTGCCATCAGTGAGTCTATAGGAATCCGGGGGGGGACTAGCACCGATACGCAGTATTTT. This sequence encodes CAISESIGIRGGTSTDTQYF.

V usage is TRBV19 and J usage is TRBJ1-2; weak D call: TRBD1 (6 bases). CDR1 and CDR2 from the germline V gene are LNHDA and SQIVND (reference sequence). Trimming took off 5 bases at V and 13 bases at J, with 14 bases between the two ends. This CDR3 contains 11 residues. This CDR3 is CASSARGESTF. The CDR3 nucleotides read TGTGCCAGTAGTGCCAGGGGAGAGAGCACCTTC.

The chain is built from TRBV7-9 and TRBJ2-3; possibly TRBD2 for D (6 bases). The CDR3 is 16 residues long. The V gene's germline CDR1 is SEHNR and CDR2 FQNEAQ (reference sequence). V was trimmed by 6 bases and J by 0 bases, leaving 16 bases between them. The CDR3 DNA follows: TGTGCCAGCAGGCCACGTGGGGGAGGTAGCACAGATACGCAGTATTTT. It encodes CASRPRGGGSTDTQYF. The variable domain in full, completed from reference TRBV7-9 and TRBJ2-3, reads DTGVSQNPRHKITKRGQNVTFRCDPISEHNRLYWYRQTLGQGPEFLTYFQNEAQLEKSRLLSDRFSAERPKGSFSTLEIQRTEQGDSAMYLCASRPRGGGSTDTQYFGPGTRLTVL.

The J gene is TRBJ2-7, the V gene TRBV29-1; no definite D call. The CDR3 loop spans 13 amino acids. Germline V CDR1 and CDR2: SQVTM, ANQGSEA. V gave up 5 bases and J gave up 3 bases, with 14 bases separating them. CDR3 sequence reads: CSVLGDIDYEQYF. The CDR3, as DNA: TGCAGCGTTCTGGGCGATATCGACTACGAGCAGTACTTC.

This rearrangement joins TRBV25-1 to TRBJ2-5; no reliable D call. Germline V gene data show CDR1 as MGHDK and CDR2 as SYGVNS. V was cut by 5 bases and J by 2 bases, with 9 bases left in between. This CDR3 region has 13 residues. The chain's CDR3 is CASSPVSQETQYF. In DNA form, the CDR3 reads TGTGCCAGCAGTCCGGTATCTCAAGAGACCCAGTACTTC.

The V call is TRBV18, the J call TRBJ2-7, with 7 positions matching TRBD2. This CDR3 is built from 13 residues. V trimming: 3 bases; J trimming: 4 bases; junction bases outside the gene matches: 3. CDR1 is KGHSH and CDR2 is LQKENI in the germline V gene. CDR3 DNA sequence: TGTGCCAGCTCACCGAGGGGAGGGTACGAGCAGTACTTC. Protein sequence: CASSPRGGYEQYF.

This chain connects TRBV7-2 to TRBJ2-3; weak D call: TRBD1 (6 bases). The germline V gene encodes CDR1 SGHTA and CDR2 FQGNSA. This CDR3 contains 17 residues. V lost 5 bases to trimming and J lost 3 bases, with 21 bases between them. For the CDR3, the DNA is TGTGCCAGCAGCACCATCTACAGGGTCAAGACGACAGATACGCAGTATTTT. It codes for CASSTIYRVKTTDTQYF.

The chain carries TRBV10-3 and TRBJ2-7; no firm D call. The CDR3 length is 12 residues. V was pared by 0 bases and J by 5 bases, with 5 bases between. CDR1 is ENHRY and CDR2 is SYGVKD in the germline V gene. The CDR3 sequence: CAISESSDEQYF. CDR3 sequence (DNA): TGTGCCATCAGTGAGTCGTCGGACGAGCAGTACTTC.

V usage is TRBV19 and J usage is TRBJ1-1; no clear D. This CDR3 has 13 residues. V lost 5 bases and J 5 bases, leaving 12 bases between the germline ends. Germline-derived CDR1 and CDR2 are LNHDA and SQIVND (reference sequence). This chain's CDR3 is CASSRGLGTEAFF. The CDR3 region has the DNA TGTGCCAGTAGTCGCGGGCTCGGGACTGAAGCTTTCTTT.

V gene TRBV11-2 combines with J gene TRBJ2-7, with a possible D match to TRBD1 (5 bases). The V and J ends lost 1 base and 6 bases respectively, with 10 bases between them. Germline V lookup: CDR1 SGHAT, CDR2 FQNNGV. The CDR3 is made up of 13 amino acids. Written as DNA, the CDR3 is TGTGCCAGCAGCTTAGCTCAGGGTCCCGAGCAGTACTTC. It specifies CASSLAQGPEQYF. Full variable domain (outside the CDR3, taken from reference TRBV11-2 and TRBJ2-7): EAGVAQSPRYKIIEKRQSVAFWCNPISGHATLYWYQQILGQGPKLLIQFQNNGVVDDSQLPKDRFSAERLKGVDSTLKIQPAKLEDSAVYLCASSLAQGPEQYFGPGTRLTVT.

V usage is TRBV5-1 and J usage is TRBJ2-2; 10 positions match TRBD2. V was clipped by 8 bases and J by 1 base; unmatched bases: 14. Germline assignment: CDR1 SGHRS and CDR2 YFSETQ. The CDR3 is 18 amino acids. The CDR3 reads CARLSRLAGEGNTGELFF. The CDR3 DNA is TGCGCCAGATTAAGCAGGCTAGCGGGAGAGGGGAACACCGGGGAGCTGTTTTTT.

The gene calls are TRBV7-9 and TRBJ1-1, with unresolved D. The V end was cut by 4 bases, the J end by 1 base, with 13 bases between. Germline V gene sequence: CDR1 SEHNR, CDR2 FQNEAQ (reference sequence). The CDR3 sequence is 15 residues long. For the CDR3, the DNA is TGTGCCAGCAGCTCACGGGGATATCAGAACACTGAAGCTTTCTTT. It codes for CASSSRGYQNTEAFF.

This sequence joins TRBV10-2 and TRBJ2-7; no definite D call. V lost 2 bases to trimming and J lost 2 bases, with 4 bases between them. Per germline, CDR1 WSHSY and CDR2 SAAADI. The CDR3 contains 12 residues. The CDR3 loop is CASSETAYEQYF. As DNA, the CDR3 is TGCGCCAGCAGTGAGACAGCCTACGAGCAGTACTTC.

The chain links TRBV28 to TRBJ2-7, with D tentatively TRBD1 (7 bases). V shed 5 bases and J shed 0 bases, with 11 bases lying between them. Germline V gives CDR1 MDHEN, CDR2 SYDVKM. This CDR3 region has 14 residues. The CDR3 DNA reads TGTGCCAGCAGTCCAGGGGGGAGCTCCTACGAGCAGTACTTC. Its protein is CASSPGGSSYEQYF.

The J gene is TRBJ1-1, the V gene TRBV18, with a possible D match to TRBD1 (6 bases). Trimming removed 7 bases at V and 6 bases at J, with 15 bases between. There are 13 residues in the CDR3. Germline CDR1 is KGHSH and CDR2 is LQKENI. As DNA, the CDR3 is TGTGCCAGCTTGTATACAGGGAGCCCTGAAGCTTTCTTT. Its translation is CASLYTGSPEAFF.

The genes are TRBV19 and TRBJ2-7, with TRBD1 matching over 7 bases. CDR3 length equals 15 residues. Germline V gene lookup returns CDR1 LNHDA and CDR2 SQIVND (reference sequence). V gave up 4 bases and J gave up 2 bases; unmatched junction bases: 8. Written as DNA, the CDR3 is TGTGCCAGTAGTACTGGGACAGTGGCAACCTACGAGCAGTACTTC. Amino acids: CASSTGTVATYEQYF. The variable domain in full, with the rest retrieved from reference TRBV19 and TRBJ2-7, is DGGITQSPKYLFRKEGQNVTLSCEQNLNHDAMYWYRQDPGQGLRLIYYSQIVNDFQKGDIAEGYSVSREKKESFPLTVTSAQKNPTAFYLCASSTGTVATYEQYFGPGTRLTVT.

DNA of the CDR3: TGTGCCAGCACAGGGTTACACTACGAGCAGTACTTC. It yields the protein CASTGLHYEQYF. The V and J genes are TRBV2 and TRBJ2-7, with a tentative D call TRBD1 (5 bases). The CDR3 is 12 residues long. Per the germline V gene, CDR1 is SNHLY and CDR2 is FYNNEI. Trimming shortened V by 7 bases and J by 3 bases, and 10 bases separated the two germline ends.

The rearrangement joins TRBV28 to TRBJ1-5, with TRBD1 matching over 8 bases. The CDR3 has 13 amino acids. V was clipped by 4 bases and J by 4 bases; unmatched bases: 0. Germline V gene data show CDR1 as MDHEN and CDR2 as SYDVKM. CDR3 sequence (DNA): TGTGCCAGCAGTTGGACAGGGAATCAGCCCCAGCATTTT. It is translated as CASSWTGNQPQHF. Full variable domain (missing parts from reference TRBV28 and TRBJ1-5): DVKVTQSSRYLVKRTGEKVFLECVQDMDHENMFWYRQDPGLGLRLIYFSYDVKMKEKGDIPEGYSVSREKKERFSLILESASTNQTSMYLCASSWTGNQPQHFGDGTRLSIL.

This rearrangement joins TRBV9 to TRBJ2-1; 12 bases match TRBD2. V lost 4 bases to trimming and J lost 8 bases; unmatched junction nucleotides: 4. The CDR3 consists of 14 residues. Per germline, CDR1 SGDLS and CDR2 YYNGEE. In DNA form, the CDR3 reads TGTGCCAGCAGCCTTCGACTAGCGGGGGATGAGCAGTTCTTC. This gives the protein CASSLRLAGDEQFF.